This T cell receptor beta chain was identified during a study of patients and donors after allogeneic stem cell transplantation. TCRdb ran MiXCR on the RT-PCR reads and lists one entry per CDR3 protein. The sample consists of roughly 940,000 distinct CDR3 sequences, roughly 18% of them appearing once. The CDR3 has 15 amino acids. Germline lookup yields CDR1 SGDLS and CDR2 YYNGEE. Trimming cost V 3 bases and J 7 bases; bases outside gene matches: 7. This chain connects TRBV9 to TRBJ1-5; 10 bases match TRBD1. The sequence was collected from a human donor who was either an allogeneic HSCT recipient or a stem cell or donor lymphocyte infusion donor (not recorded which). It is not recorded whose cells these are; they may come from a transplant donor. Sequenced input: blood, either unsorted or a sorted T cell fraction (not recorded which). CDR3 residues: CASSGDRGRSQPQHF. CDR3 DNA sequence: TGTGCCAGCAGCGGTGACAGGGGGCGGTCCCAGCCCCAGCATTTT.